These 22 T cell receptor beta chains share one sample of origin, sequenced in a study of blood T cell repertoires in COVID-19. Sequencing was performed with immunoSEQ multiplex PCR; in TCRdb, only in-frame clones are kept and a portion is missing. This sample carries 110,000 to 150,000 clones, about 87% of them seen once, and the ten largest clones take 1.5% to 2%. Sequenced input: peripheral blood. These receptors were collected from a woman in her 50s with acute or convalescent COVID-19.

The chain combines TRBV19 with TRBJ1-5; weak D call: TRBD1 (5 bases). The V gene lost 4 bases and the J gene lost 4 bases, with 14 bases spanning the gap. CDR1 and CDR2 from the germline V gene are LNHDA and SQIVND (reference sequence). The CDR3 consists of 15 residues. The CDR3 nucleotides read TGTGCCAGTAGTACCGAAGGGGCCGCTAATCAGCCCCAGCATTTT. It codes for CASSTEGAANQPQHF.

The chain joins TRBV9 to TRBJ2-3, with D unresolved. Trimming shortened V by 0 bases and J by 5 bases, and 4 bases separated the two germline ends. Germline V gene lookup returns CDR1 SGDLS and CDR2 YYNGEE. This CDR3 is 12 amino acids long. The CDR3 region is CASSVDRDTQYF. The CDR3, as DNA: TGTGCCAGCAGCGTAGATAGAGATACGCAGTATTTT.

The gene calls are TRBV6-1 and TRBJ1-1; unclear D gene. Per the germline V gene, CDR1 is MNHNS and CDR2 is SASEGT. Trimming pared 0 bases from V and 8 bases from J, leaving 13 bases between. The CDR3 has 14 amino acids. The CDR3 region has the DNA TGTGCCAGCAGTGAAGCGCCTAAGTCGAGGGAAGCTTTCTTT. Protein sequence: CASSEAPKSREAFF.

The CDR3 DNA reads as TGTGCCAGCAGCGTGAGACAGAGTCGCACAGATACGCAGTATTTT. Translation gives CASSVRQSRTDTQYF. The chain joins TRBV9 to TRBJ2-3; a weak D match, TRBD1 (5 bases). V was clipped by 2 bases and J by 1 base, with 11 bases between them. Germline V gene sequence: CDR1 SGDLS, CDR2 YYNGEE. The length of the CDR3 is 15 residues.

J is TRBJ1-2 and V is TRBV5-4, with TRBD1 as a possible D gene (6 bases). The CDR3 extends over 16 amino acids. The V end lost 4 bases, the J end lost 4 bases, and 20 bases lay between the germline ends. Germline lookup yields CDR1 SGHNT and CDR2 YYREEE (reference sequence). CDR3 sequence reads: CASSPQQGIQGYGYTF. The CDR3 nucleotides read TGTGCCAGCAGCCCCCAACAGGGAATTCAGGGCTATGGCTACACCTTC.

V is TRBV29-1 and J is TRBJ2-1; 7 bases are shared with TRBD1. Germline V gives CDR1 SQVTM, CDR2 ANQGSEA. CDR3 length: 13 residues. For the CDR3, the DNA is TGCAGTTACAGGGGCGTCTCCTACAATGAGCAGTTCTTC. Its protein product is CSYRGVSYNEQFF.

This chain's CDR3 is CASSPTSGGYNEQFF. Here the CDR3 DNA reads TGCGCCAGCTCACCGACTAGCGGGGGCTACAATGAGCAGTTCTTC. The chain uses TRBV10-2 and TRBJ2-1; TRBD2 aligns across 12 bases. The germline V gene has CDR1 WSHSY and CDR2 SAAADI. The CDR3 is 15 amino acids. J was trimmed by 3 bases and V by 8 bases; bases with no gene match: 5.

The chain joins TRBV5-4 to TRBJ2-1; D not resolved. The V end was cut by 3 bases, the J end by 6 bases, with 10 bases between. Germline-derived CDR1 and CDR2 are SGHNT and YYREEE (reference sequence). The CDR3 spans 13 residues. CDR3 region: CASSWATPNEQFF. As DNA, the CDR3 is TGTGCCAGCAGCTGGGCGACACCCAATGAGCAGTTCTTC.

This sequence joins TRBV27 and TRBJ1-4; TRBD1 is a possible D gene (6 bases). Germline CDR1 reads MNHEY; CDR2 reads SMNVEV (reference sequence). The CDR3 totals 13 residues. Trimming took 3 bases from V and 8 from J, leaving 10 bases between them. CDR3 protein: CASSLNRVEKLFF. As DNA, the CDR3 is TGTGCCAGCAGTTTGAACAGGGTAGAAAAACTGTTTTTT.

The chain recombines TRBV5-6 with TRBJ1-1; D not resolved. The CDR3 sequence is 10 residues long. The ends were cut back, 3 bases at V and 8 bases at J, with 5 bases in the middle. Germline assignment: CDR1 SGHDT and CDR2 YYEEEE. The CDR3 DNA reads TGTGCCAGCAGCTCGAGGGAAGCTTTCTTT. Encoded protein: CASSSREAFF.

The chain recombines TRBV2 with TRBJ2-2; 9 bases are shared with TRBD2. Germline CDR1 SNHLY, CDR2 FYNNEI. This CDR3 contains 16 residues. Germline trimming cut 3 bases from V and 4 bases from J; bases unmatched to any gene: 6. CDR3 DNA sequence: TGTGCCAGCAGTGATGGGCTAGCGGGGAGCACCGGGGAGCTGTTTTTT. Translated, it gives CASSDGLAGSTGELFF.

The chain is built from TRBV9 and TRBJ2-1, with 9 nucleotides matching TRBD1. Germline CDR1 SGDLS, CDR2 YYNGEE. The CDR3 runs to 14 residues. J was trimmed by 10 bases and V by 4 bases; bases with no gene match: 9. The CDR3 protein is CASSTGGTVREQFF. In DNA, the CDR3 is TGTGCCAGCAGCACAGGGGGCACGGTAAGAGAGCAGTTCTTC.

This rearrangement joins TRBV4-2 to TRBJ2-5; D might be TRBD1 (5 bases). Germline assignment: CDR1 LGHNA and CDR2 YNFKEQ. The CDR3 runs 14 residues. The ends were cut back, 1 base at V and 5 bases at J, with 11 bases in the middle. In nucleotides, the CDR3 is TGTGCCAGCAGCCAAGTGGCAGGGCTGGAGACCCAGTACTTC. Translating gives CASSQVAGLETQYF.

The gene calls are TRBV2 and TRBJ1-3; D is unresolved. Trimming cost V 5 bases and J 3 bases, with 14 bases left between them. Germline assignment: CDR1 SNHLY and CDR2 FYNNEI. The CDR3 spans 15 residues. CDR3 sequence: CASSQLEGNGNTIYF. The CDR3 region has the DNA TGTGCCAGCAGTCAATTGGAGGGTAATGGAAACACCATATATTTT. The full variable domain, rest sourced from reference TRBV2 and TRBJ1-3, is EPEVTQTPSHQVTQMGQEVILRCVPISNHLYFYWYRQILGQKVEFLVSFYNNEISEKSEIFDDQFSVERPDGSNFTLKIRSTKLEDSAMYFCASSQLEGNGNTIYFGEGSWLTVV.

This clone occurred a few times. The gene calls are TRBV18 and TRBJ1-1; D perhaps matches TRBD1 (6 bases). The V gene's germline CDR1 is KGHSH and CDR2 LQKENI. Between the trimmed V and J ends, which lost 6 bases and 1 base, there was a span of 12 bases. The CDR3 runs 14 residues. CDR3 loop: CASSLKGENTEAFF. In DNA form, the CDR3 reads TGTGCCAGCTCCCTAAAGGGGGAGAACACTGAAGCTTTCTTT.

V usage is TRBV25-1 and J usage is TRBJ2-7; the match to TRBD2 covers 8 bases. Trimming at V came to 5 bases and at J to 2 bases, leaving 8 bases not matched to a gene. This CDR3 has 15 residues. CDR1 and CDR2 from the germline V gene are MGHDK and SYGVNS. As DNA, the CDR3 is TGTGCCAGCAGTCTCGCGGGGGGACGAACCTACGAGCAGTACTTC. This sequence encodes CASSLAGGRTYEQYF.

The V and J genes are TRBV19 and TRBJ1-6, with TRBD1 identical over 7 bases. Trimming took 6 bases from V and 5 from J; bases not matched to a gene: 7. The CDR3 sequence is 15 residues long. Germline V gene data show CDR1 as LNHDA and CDR2 as SQIVND (reference sequence). The CDR3: CASRGGDSHNSPLHF. The CDR3 nucleotides read TGTGCCAGTAGGGGCGGGGACAGCCATAATTCACCCCTCCACTTT. The full variable domain, in which reference TRBV19 and TRBJ1-6 provide the parts outside the CDR3, is DGGITQSPKYLFRKEGQNVTLSCEQNLNHDAMYWYRQDPGQGLRLIYYSQIVNDFQKGDIAEGYSVSREKKESFPLTVTSAQKNPTAFYLCASRGGDSHNSPLHFGNGTRLTVT.

This chain links TRBV7-2 with TRBJ1-5; D is uncertain. In germline, CDR1 is SGHTA, CDR2 FQGNSA. V was cut by 1 base and J by 2 bases, with 6 bases left in between. The CDR3 contains 14 residues. The CDR3 sequence is CASSLGQGNQPQHF. CDR3 in DNA: TGTGCCAGCAGCTTAGGGCAGGGCAATCAGCCCCAGCATTTT.

The chain employs TRBV2 and TRBJ2-5; D ambiguous. Deletions cut 7 bases from V and 5 bases from J, with 20 bases between. This CDR3 comprises 15 residues. Germline V lookup: CDR1 SNHLY, CDR2 FYNNEI. In DNA, the CDR3 is TGTGCCAGCAATAAAGAAGGAGTACGCTCGGAGACCCAGTACTTC. Its translation: CASNKEGVRSETQYF.

A single count supports this clone. An end of the junction does not agree with germline; a read error may underlie this. The chain joins TRBV7-7 to TRBJ2-3; maybe TRBD2 (7 bases). Germline-derived CDR1 and CDR2 are SSHAT and FNYEAQ (reference sequence). The CDR3 consists of 15 residues. The CDR3 region has the DNA TGTGCTAGCAGCTCCGTGGGGGGGGGCGCAGATACGCAGTATTTT. It encodes CASSSVGGGADTQYF.

The chain combines TRBV18 with TRBJ2-7, with 7 bases aligning to TRBD1. CDR3 length: 15 residues. V lost 4 bases to trimming and J lost 2 bases; unmatched junction nucleotides: 8. Per the germline V gene, CDR1 is KGHSH and CDR2 is LQKENI. The chain's CDR3 is CASSLETGNPYEQYF. Written as DNA, the CDR3 is TGTGCCAGCTCACTAGAGACAGGGAACCCCTACGAGCAGTACTTC.

The CDR3 DNA reads TGCGCCAGCAGCTTGGGTCAGCGAACCACCTACGAGCAGTACTTC. Its protein is CASSLGQRTTYEQYF. The rearrangement links TRBV5-1 to TRBJ2-7; D not certain. In germline, CDR1 is SGHRS, CDR2 YFSETQ. V was clipped by 0 bases and J by 2 bases, with 12 bases between them. This CDR3 spans 15 amino acids.